This entry lists 25 T cell receptor beta chains sequenced from one sample in a study of CD8+CD57+ T cells in acquired aplastic anemia listed by TCRdb under 2018. Patients chosen for sequencing had shown expansion of CD8+CD57+ cells by flow cytometry. The sequencer listed for this sample is Illumina HiSeq 2000. Profiling of TCR beta VDJ combinations and CDR3 sequences used genomic DNA as the template. The public reads were reprocessed in TCRdb via fastp at Q25 and MiXCR, keeping in-frame beta chains. Rows with one shared CDR3 protein collapse into an entry with the most common genes and DNA. This sample is represented by 450,000 to 600,000 distinct CDR3 sequences; over 25% of them were singletons. Less than 0.85% of the sample is taken by the ten largest. Sequencing was performed on sorted CD4+, CD8+, or CD8+CD57+ T cells (not recorded which) from PBMCs. These receptors all stem from a human donor with aplastic anemia.

This clonotype has a count of ten or more. The rearrangement links TRBV29-1 to TRBJ2-3; D ambiguous. This CDR3 contains 11 residues. V was clipped by 7 bases and J by 4 bases, with 9 bases between them. Germline lookup yields CDR1 SQVTM and CDR2 ANQGSEA. The chain's CDR3 is CSAERADTQYF. The CDR3 DNA sequence: TGCAGCGCCGAACGGGCAGATACGCAGTATTTT.

This clonotype has more than one count but fewer than ten. The chain carries TRBV5-1 and TRBJ1-2, with 9 bases matching TRBD1. This CDR3 is built from 16 residues. With 4 bases clipped from V and 6 bases from J, the junction kept 13 bases outside the gene matches. Germline CDR1 is SGHRS and CDR2 is YFSETQ. Here the CDR3 reads CASSPCPGTGFDGYTF. Written as DNA, the CDR3 is TGCGCCAGCAGCCCCTGCCCTGGGACAGGGTTCGATGGCTACACCTTC.

This chain links TRBV5-5 with TRBJ1-1; the D gene is possibly TRBD1 (6 bases). V dropped 1 base and J dropped 5 bases, with 15 bases sitting between them. The CDR3 covers 15 residues. CDR1 and CDR2 (germline): SGHKS, YYEKEE (reference sequence). CDR3 in DNA: TGTGCCAGCAGCTTGTTGGACAGACTCGCTACTGAAGCTTTCTTT. It encodes CASSLLDRLATEAFF.

This clonotype was seen more than once but under ten times. The chain is built from TRBV5-1 and TRBJ1-5; D is unclear. The V and J ends lost 0 bases and 6 bases respectively, with 10 bases between them. Germline lookup yields CDR1 SGHRS and CDR2 YFSETQ. This CDR3 is built from 14 residues. The CDR3 here is CASSLEGTRQPQHF. The CDR3 bases are TGCGCCAGCAGCTTGGAAGGAACACGTCAGCCCCAGCATTTT.

A note on this clonotype: A much larger clone lies a single base off, so this may be a read error. The rearrangement joins TRBV2 to TRBJ1-1; D is possibly TRBD1 (5 bases). CDR1 is SNHLY and CDR2 is FYNNEI in the germline V gene. This CDR3 is built from 13 residues. The CDR3, as DNA: TGTGCCAGCAGTGAAACACGGGACCCTGAAGCTTCCTTT. As protein: CASSETRDPEASF.

There are many counts of this clonotype. The CDR3 DNA reads as TGCAGCGTTGTTTCGTGGACAAGGGGGAGCATGAACACTGAAGCTTTCTTT. Protein sequence: CSVVSWTRGSMNTEAFF. The gene calls are TRBV29-1 and TRBJ1-1; TRBD1 is a possible D gene (6 bases). V shed 4 bases and J shed 0 bases, with 21 bases lying between them. CDR1 SQVTM and CDR2 ANQGSEA come from the germline V gene. The CDR3 totals 17 residues. Looking up the rest from reference TRBV29-1 and TRBJ1-1 gives the full variable domain: SAVISQKPSRDICQRGTSLTIQCQVDSQVTMMFWYRQQPGQSLTLIATANQGSEATYESGFVIDKFPISRPNLTFSTLTVSNMSPEDSSIYLCSVVSWTRGSMNTEAFFGQGTRLTVV.

The chain joins TRBV15 to TRBJ1-2, with TRBD1 as a possible D gene (6 bases). Germline values: CDR1 LNHNV, CDR2 YYDKDF (reference sequence). This CDR3 is 13 amino acids long. Trimming removed 0 bases from V and 7 bases from J, with 9 bases in between. CDR3 bases: TGTGCCACCAGCAGAGATTCGGGGGCTGGCTACACCTTC. This translates into CATSRDSGAGYTF.

V and J are TRBV7-8 and TRBJ1-5; D perhaps matches TRBD1 (5 bases). This CDR3 is built from 17 residues. Germline V gene lookup returns CDR1 SGHVS and CDR2 FQNEAQ. V lost 5 bases and J lost 4, with 21 bases in between. DNA of the CDR3: TGTGCCAGCAGCCCAAACCAGGCGGGGGGGGGGAATCAGCCCCAGCATTTT. Protein product: CASSPNQAGGGNQPQHF.

V usage is TRBV15 and J usage is TRBJ1-5, with 8 bases aligning to TRBD1. Unmatched junction bases numbered 3, after V lost 0 bases and J lost 5 bases. The CDR3 sequence is 15 residues long. CDR1 and CDR2 from the germline V gene are LNHNV and YYDKDF (reference sequence). CDR3 DNA sequence: TGTGCCACCAGCAGAGATAGACAGGGGCATCAGCCCCAGCATTTT. It codes for CATSRDRQGHQPQHF.

This chain joins TRBV6-2 or TRBV6-3 and TRBJ2-7; D possibly corresponds to TRBD1 (5 bases). This CDR3 is 15 amino acids long. Germline V gene sequence: CDR1 MNHEY, CDR2 SVGEGT. V shed 2 bases and J shed 5 bases, with 16 bases lying between them. The CDR3 protein is CASSYDQGWTDEQYF. CDR3 in DNA: TGTGCCAGCAGTTACGACCAGGGATGGACGGACGAGCAGTACTTC.

This clonotype was detected only a few times. One end of the junction varies from germline; a read error may be responsible. The rearrangement uses TRBV10-3 and TRBJ2-7; TRBD2 matches 12 bases. The germline gives CDR1 ENHRY, CDR2 SYGVKD. The CDR3 has 18 amino acids. DNA of the CDR3: TGTGCCAGCAGTGTCTCTAGCGGGAGGGCCCGGAGCTCCTACGAGCAGTACTTC. Protein sequence: CASSVSSGRARSSYEQYF.

The rearrangement uses TRBV11-2 and TRBJ1-5; D unclear. Trimming took 7 bases from V and 0 from J, leaving 16 bases between them. This CDR3 comprises 16 residues. CDR1 and CDR2 from the germline V gene are SGHAT and FQNNGV. CDR3 loop: CASTKDERYSNQPQHF. The CDR3 region has the DNA TGTGCCAGCACCAAAGACGAACGTTATAGCAATCAGCCCCAGCATTTT.

A few counts support this clonotype. V usage is TRBV6-5 and J usage is TRBJ1-3, with unresolved D. CDR3 length: 15 residues. From germline, CDR1 is MNHEY and CDR2 SVGAGI. The ends were cut back, 0 bases at V and 4 bases at J, with 10 bases in the middle. The CDR3 reads CASSYSPESGNTIYF. The CDR3 nucleotides are TGTGCCAGCAGTTACTCCCCAGAATCAGGAAACACCATATATTTT.

This clonotype appeared once. The V call is TRBV5-1, the J call TRBJ2-1; D perhaps matches TRBD2 (5 bases). V gave up 6 bases and J gave up 8 bases, with 27 bases separating them. This CDR3 comprises 17 residues. Looked up from germline, CDR1 is SGHRS and CDR2 is YFSETQ. The CDR3 reads CASNSEASRTGWDEQFF. CDR3 nucleotide sequence: TGCGCCAGCAACTCGGAGGCAAGCAGGACGGGATGGGATGAGCAGTTCTTC.

This chain joins TRBV7-3 and TRBJ2-3, with D unclear. The germline V gene has CDR1 SGHTA and CDR2 FQGTGA. This CDR3 is built from 12 residues. The V gene lost 5 bases and the J gene lost 6 bases, with 9 bases spanning the gap. DNA of the CDR3: TGTGCCAGCAGCCAATTCACTGATACGCAGTATTTT. It codes for CASSQFTDTQYF.

Comments on this clonotype: Being one base from a much bigger clone, this may be a read error. The genes are TRBV7-9 and TRBJ1-2, with 7 nucleotides matching TRBD1. Germline assignment: CDR1 SEHNR and CDR2 FQNEAQ (reference sequence). This CDR3 is 13 amino acids long. The V and J ends lost 5 bases and 7 bases, in that order; junction bases with no gene match: 7. CDR3 amino acids: CASSQTGECGYTF. CDR3 DNA sequence: TGTGCCAGCAGCCAAACAGGGGAATGTGGCTACACCTTC.

V usage is TRBV5-1 and J usage is TRBJ2-7; TRBD1 matches 7 bases. V was clipped by 0 bases and J by 0 bases; unmatched bases: 9. Germline CDR1 is SGHRS and CDR2 is YFSETQ. The CDR3 extends over 17 amino acids. This chain's CDR3 is CASSLGAGTANSYEQYF. The CDR3 DNA is TGCGCCAGCAGCTTGGGGGCCGGGACAGCAAACTCCTACGAGCAGTACTTC.

The sample holds a few counts of this clonotype. The J gene is TRBJ2-1, the V gene TRBV7-8; TRBD1 agrees at 8 bases. The V gene end was trimmed by 5 bases and the J gene end by 0 bases; junction bases not matched to a gene: 3. CDR3 size: 15 residues. Germline loops: CDR1 SGHVS, CDR2 FQNEAQ. The CDR3 nucleotides are TGTGCCAGCAGCCGGACAGGGAACTCCTACAATGAGCAGTTCTTC. Amino acids: CASSRTGNSYNEQFF.

Many counts were recorded for this clonotype. V and J are TRBV5-1 and TRBJ2-7, with a weak D call TRBD2 (5 bases). CDR1 is SGHRS, CDR2 YFSETQ, per germline. The CDR3 runs 13 residues. Trimming took off 0 bases at V and 3 bases at J, with 7 bases between the two ends. The CDR3 sequence: CASSLDGVYEQYF. The CDR3 DNA is TGCGCCAGCAGCTTGGACGGGGTCTACGAGCAGTACTTC.

The table lists this clonotype with a count of one. The gene calls are TRBV7-2 and TRBJ1-1, with 9 bases identical to TRBD1. The CDR3 consists of 11 residues. From germline, CDR1 is SGHTA and CDR2 FQGNSA. The junction had 8 bases not matched to a gene; V was cut back by 10 bases and J by 11 bases. The CDR3 region has the DNA TGTGCCACTGGGACAGGGAGGTATGCTTTCTTT. Protein: CATGTGRYAFF.

The sample holds a few counts of this clonotype. V and J are TRBV9 and TRBJ2-5, with D perhaps TRBD2 (5 bases). This CDR3 spans 15 amino acids. V was clipped by 4 bases and J by 5 bases, with 18 bases between them. Per the germline V gene, CDR1 is SGDLS and CDR2 is YYNGEE. Here the CDR3 reads CASSQDGLAMETQYF. CDR3 in DNA: TGTGCCAGCAGCCAAGACGGCCTAGCCATGGAGACCCAGTACTTC.

The V and J genes are TRBV4-2 and TRBJ1-3; the D is unclear. The germline gives CDR1 LGHNA, CDR2 YNFKEQ. V lost 2 bases to trimming and J lost 1 base, with 9 bases between them. The CDR3 sequence is 15 residues long. In DNA, the CDR3 is TGTGCCAGCAGCCAACGGACTGATTCTGGAAACACCATATATTTT. Translation: CASSQRTDSGNTIYF.

The sample holds many counts of this clonotype. This rearrangement joins TRBV20-1 to TRBJ2-7; tentatively, D is TRBD2 (6 bases). There are 12 residues in the CDR3. Trimming cost V 7 bases and J 6 bases, with 16 bases left between them. CDR1 is DFQATT and CDR2 is SNEGSKA in the germline V gene (reference sequence). CDR3 nucleotides: TGCAGTGGAACGGGAGTGGTTCCCGAGCAGTACTTC. Its translation: CSGTGVVPEQYF.

At least ten counts were recorded for this clonotype. The V gene is TRBV10-3, the J gene TRBJ2-7, with TRBD1 matching over 7 bases. Germline V CDR1 and CDR2: ENHRY, SYGVKD. The V and J ends lost 3 bases and 0 bases, in that order; junction bases with no gene match: 2. There are 14 residues in the CDR3. CDR3 coding DNA: TGTGCCATCAGTGAAGGGACAGTCTCCTACGAGCAGTACTTC. Protein sequence: CAISEGTVSYEQYF.

This clonotype was counted between two and nine times. A clone one base away is much larger, so this may be a read error. The genes are TRBV10-3 and TRBJ1-1; possibly TRBD1 for D (5 bases). The V and J ends lost 10 bases and 0 bases respectively, with 9 bases between them. Germline V lookup: CDR1 ENHRY, CDR2 SYGVKD. This CDR3 has 12 residues. DNA for the CDR3: TGTGCCAGCAGGGTGGTGAACACTGAAGCTTTCTTT. This sequence encodes CASRVVNTEAFF.